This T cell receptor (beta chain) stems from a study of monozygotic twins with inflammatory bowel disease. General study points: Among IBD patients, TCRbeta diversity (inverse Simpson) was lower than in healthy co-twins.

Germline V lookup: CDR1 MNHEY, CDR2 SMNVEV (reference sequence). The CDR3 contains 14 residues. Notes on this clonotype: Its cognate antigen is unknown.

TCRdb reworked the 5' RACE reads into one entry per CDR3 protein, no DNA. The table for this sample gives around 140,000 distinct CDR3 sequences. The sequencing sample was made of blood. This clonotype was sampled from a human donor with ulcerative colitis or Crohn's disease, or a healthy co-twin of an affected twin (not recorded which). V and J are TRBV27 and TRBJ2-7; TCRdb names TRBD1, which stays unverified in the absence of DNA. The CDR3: CASQKQGVPYEQYF.